The entry that follows covers one T cell receptor (beta chain) sequence. This is likely a read error, given that the CDR3 carries no conserved phenylalanine or tryptophan at its end. V was shortened by 0 bases and J by 7 bases, with 9 bases between the two germline ends. The CDR3 is 13 amino acids. Germline V gene data show CDR1 as SGHDN and CDR2 as FVKESK. Libraries were prepared by immunoSEQ multiplex PCR; TCRdb keeps only in-frame clonotypes and omits some of them. The sample has around 100,000 clones; 92% are singletons. The sample originates from a study of T cell changes during pregnancy in multiple sclerosis.

The chain recombines TRBV14 with TRBJ1-2; D ambiguous. The sample was peripheral blood, taken after pregnancy. This TCR derives from a female donor with multiple sclerosis, enrolled in a pregnancy study. The CDR3 bases are TGTGCCAGCAGCCAAGACATCGGACTTGGCTACACCCTC. This sequence encodes CASSQDIGLGYTL.